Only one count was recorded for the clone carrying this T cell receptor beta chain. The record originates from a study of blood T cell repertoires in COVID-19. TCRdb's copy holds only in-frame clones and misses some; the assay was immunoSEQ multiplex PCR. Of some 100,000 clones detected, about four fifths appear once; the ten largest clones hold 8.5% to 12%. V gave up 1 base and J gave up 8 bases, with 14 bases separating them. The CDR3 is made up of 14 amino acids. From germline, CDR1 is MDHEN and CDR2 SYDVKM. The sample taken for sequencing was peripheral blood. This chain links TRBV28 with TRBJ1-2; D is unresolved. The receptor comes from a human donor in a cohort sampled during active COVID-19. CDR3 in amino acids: CASSLLPPKRGYTF. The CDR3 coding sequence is TGTGCCAGCAGTTTATTACCCCCCAAGCGAGGCTACACCTTC.